The 28 T cell receptor beta chains given below trace back to one sample, sequenced in a study of shared clonotypes between healthy human individuals. Some clones are missing from TCRdb's copy, which holds only in-frame ones; the method was immunoSEQ multiplex PCR. The sample yields nearly 1 million clones, over 75% seen once. Input material: memory CD4+ T cells sorted from blood. Noted subset: CD45RA-negative fraction. These receptor sequences come from a man aged 18 to 29 in good health.

This clone was detected many times. This chain joins TRBV29-1 and TRBJ2-3, with D perhaps given as TRBD1 or TRBD2 (5 bases each). The germline CDR1 and CDR2 sequences are SQVTM and ANQGSEA. V lost 4 bases to trimming and J lost 5 bases, with 13 bases between them. CDR3 length equals 13 residues. CDR3 DNA sequence: TGCAGCGTTGCTGAGGGGAACGGAGATACGCAGTATTTT. It specifies CSVAEGNGDTQYF.

The rearrangement joins TRBV28 to TRBJ1-1; 7 bases align to TRBD1. J was trimmed by 5 bases and V by 6 bases; bases with no gene match: 6. The CDR3 consists of 13 residues. The germline CDR1 and CDR2 sequences are MDHEN and SYDVKM. CDR3 sequence (DNA): TGTGCCAGCAGGCGACAGGGAGGAACTGAAGCTTTCTTT. It codes for CASRRQGGTEAFF.

V is TRBV6-1 and J is TRBJ1-4; 7 bases align to TRBD1. The germline V gene has CDR1 MNHNS and CDR2 SASEGT. Trimming removed 6 bases from V and 2 bases from J; junction bases left unmatched: 3. CDR3 length: 14 residues. The chain's CDR3 is CASRQGLTNEKLFF. In nucleotides, the CDR3 is TGTGCCAGCAGACAGGGGTTGACTAATGAAAAACTGTTTTTT.

This chain connects TRBV14 to TRBJ2-3; 12 positions match TRBD1. The CDR3 consists of 15 residues. CDR1 and CDR2 from the germline V gene are SGHDN and FVKESK. The V and J ends lost 6 bases and 6 bases, in that order; junction bases with no gene match: 7. In nucleotides, the CDR3 is TGTGCCAGCAGTACCGGGACAGGGGGCGCGGATACGCAGTATTTT. This encodes CASSTGTGGADTQYF.

V and J are TRBV28 and TRBJ1-1, with 7 bases fitting TRBD1. Germline V gene lookup returns CDR1 MDHEN and CDR2 SYDVKM. The ends lost 9 bases at V and 4 bases at J; junction bases unmatched: 8. The CDR3 loop spans 13 amino acids. CDR3 protein: CARRTGASTEAFF. The CDR3 DNA follows: TGTGCCAGAAGAACAGGGGCCTCCACTGAAGCTTTCTTT. The entire variable domain, with the rest obtained from reference TRBV28 and TRBJ1-1, is as follows: DVKVTQSSRYLVKRTGEKVFLECVQDMDHENMFWYRQDPGLGLRLIYFSYDVKMKEKGDIPEGYSVSREKKERFSLILESASTNQTSMYLCARRTGASTEAFFGQGTRLTVV.

This sequence joins TRBV5-1 and TRBJ2-7, with D maybe TRBD2 (5 bases). Trimming removed 5 bases from V and 3 bases from J, with 12 bases in between. The CDR3 consists of 13 residues. Germline assignment: CDR1 SGHRS and CDR2 YFSETQ. The CDR3 DNA is TGCGCCAGCAGAAGCGGACCGAACTACGAGCAGTACTTC. Translating gives CASRSGPNYEQYF. The complete variable domain, with remaining parts taken from reference TRBV5-1 and TRBJ2-7, reads KAGVTQTPRYLIKTRGQQVTLSCSPISGHRSVSWYQQTPGQGLQFLFEYFSETQRNKGNFPGRFSGRQFSNSRSEMNVSTLELGDSALYLCASRSGPNYEQYFGPGTRLTVT.

About this clone itself: Other nucleotide sequences in the sample specify the same CDR3. This chain connects TRBV29-1 to TRBJ1-2; D gene ambiguous. Trimming took 6 bases from V and 4 from J, leaving 12 bases between them. The CDR3 has 12 amino acids. CDR1 and CDR2 from the germline V gene are SQVTM and ANQGSEA. As DNA, the CDR3 is TGCAGCGTCGCCCGGGAGTCCTATGGCTACACCTTC. Translated, it gives CSVARESYGYTF.

This clone was observed a single time. The chain recombines TRBV5-4 with TRBJ1-6; 10 bases map to TRBD1. Losses at the gene ends were 2 bases for V and 7 bases for J; bases not matched to a gene: 6. The CDR3 has 16 residues. Germline V gives CDR1 SGHNT, CDR2 YYREEE (reference sequence). The CDR3: CASSLRVGQGNSPLHF. In DNA, the CDR3 is TGTGCCAGCAGCTTAAGGGTGGGACAGGGGAATTCACCCCTCCACTTT.

This clone was counted only a few times. This chain connects TRBV30 to TRBJ2-7, with 13 positions matching TRBD2. V trimming: 1 base; J trimming: 4 bases; junction bases outside the gene matches: 1. The germline gives CDR1 GTSNPN, CDR2 SVGIG (reference sequence). The CDR3 consists of 14 residues. CDR3 nucleotide sequence: TGTGCCTGGAGTGGGACTAGCGGGAGTTACGAGCAGTACTTC. It yields the protein CAWSGTSGSYEQYF.

This clone has a handful of counts. The chain uses TRBV9 and TRBJ2-1; the D is unclear. The CDR3 is 13 amino acids. Trimming stripped 2 bases from V and 6 bases from J, with 9 bases between. CDR1 is SGDLS, CDR2 YYNGEE, per germline. CDR3 protein: CASSVSIVNEQFF. CDR3 coding DNA: TGTGCCAGCAGCGTCAGCATCGTCAATGAGCAGTTCTTC.

Note on this clone: Distinct nucleotide sequences in the sample also encode this CDR3. The chain employs TRBV11-2 and TRBJ1-1, with no clear D. The CDR3 has 14 amino acids. From germline, CDR1 is SGHAT and CDR2 FQNNGV. The germline V and J ends were trimmed by 3 bases and 0 bases, with 8 bases remaining between them. The CDR3, as DNA: TGTGCCAGCAGCTTGGATCAGGTGAACACTGAAGCTTTCTTT. Protein product: CASSLDQVNTEAFF.

This clone was observed a single time. This rearrangement joins TRBV9 to TRBJ1-6; 7 positions agree with TRBD1. Unmatched junction bases numbered 8, after V lost 4 bases and J lost 7 bases. CDR1 is SGDLS and CDR2 is YYNGEE in the germline V gene. CDR3 length equals 15 residues. The CDR3 nucleotides are TGTGCCAGCAGCCCAGGACAGGTTTACAATTCACCCCTCCACTTT. Residues: CASSPGQVYNSPLHF.

This chain uses TRBV28 with TRBJ1-5, with D maybe TRBD1 (5 bases). Germline V gene sequence: CDR1 MDHEN, CDR2 SYDVKM. This CDR3 spans 12 amino acids. V was cut by 10 bases and J by 1 base, with 8 bases left in between. CDR3: CATRGSNQPQHF. For the CDR3, the DNA is TGTGCCACTCGGGGCAGCAATCAGCCCCAGCATTTT.

The CDR3 reads CSVTETGTYGYTF. CDR3 in DNA: TGCAGCGTTACCGAGACAGGAACCTATGGCTACACCTTC. This chain joins TRBV29-1 and TRBJ1-2; tentative D call: TRBD1 (6 bases). CDR1 is SQVTM and CDR2 is ANQGSEA in the germline V gene. The CDR3 totals 13 residues. The ends were cut back, 5 bases at V and 4 bases at J, with 14 bases in the middle.

The chain employs TRBV18 and TRBJ2-2, with 14 nucleotides matching TRBD2. Losses at the gene ends were 3 bases for V and 5 bases for J; bases not matched to a gene: 5. Germline values: CDR1 KGHSH, CDR2 LQKENI. The CDR3 covers 17 residues. For the CDR3, the DNA is TGTGCCAGCTCACCGACAAGGACTAGCGGGAGGACCGGGGAGCTGTTTTTT. This codes for CASSPTRTSGRTGELFF.

The genes are TRBV27 and TRBJ1-1, with D maybe TRBD1 (6 bases). Trimming left V 5 bases short and J 6 bases short, with 10 bases between. The length of the CDR3 is 12 residues. Germline loops: CDR1 MNHEY, CDR2 SMNVEV (reference sequence). The CDR3 DNA is TGTGCCAGCAGTCCGGGGACATCTGAAGCTTTCTTT. Translation: CASSPGTSEAFF.

V is TRBV7-2 and J is TRBJ1-5, with D hard to call. Germline loops: CDR1 SGHTA, CDR2 FQGNSA. Trimming took 5 bases from V and 4 from J, leaving 12 bases between them. The CDR3 consists of 14 residues. CDR3 sequence: CASSRERVNQPQHF. CDR3 nucleotide sequence: TGTGCCAGCAGCCGCGAAAGGGTGAATCAGCCCCAGCATTTT.

V gene TRBV5-5 combines with J gene TRBJ1-5; perhaps TRBD1 as D (6 bases). V gave up 4 bases and J gave up 0 bases, with 11 bases separating them. The CDR3 sequence is 15 residues long. Looked up from germline, CDR1 is SGHKS and CDR2 is YYEKEE (reference sequence). This CDR3 reads CASSTGQFSNQPQHF. The DNA for the CDR3 is TGTGCCAGCAGCACTGGACAGTTTAGCAATCAGCCCCAGCATTTT.

This chain joins TRBV7-9 and TRBJ2-3; D is ambiguous. CDR1 is SEHNR, CDR2 FQNEAQ, per germline (reference sequence). The V end lost 2 bases, the J end lost 0 bases, and 9 bases lay between the germline ends. CDR3 length: 15 amino acids. CDR3 nucleotides: TGTGCCAGCAGCTTAAACAGCCTCAGCACAGATACGCAGTATTTT. Its translation: CASSLNSLSTDTQYF.

The chain links TRBV5-6 to TRBJ1-3; D ambiguous. The length of the CDR3 is 15 residues. CDR1 SGHDT and CDR2 YYEEEE come from the germline V gene. The V and J ends lost 1 base and 1 base respectively, with 9 bases between them. The CDR3 DNA reads as TGTGCCAGCAGCTTGTTCAGGACTTCTGGAAACACCATATATTTT. As protein: CASSLFRTSGNTIYF. The full variable domain, its missing parts supplied by reference TRBV5-6 and TRBJ1-3, is DAGVTQSPTHLIKTRGQQVTLRCSPKSGHDTVSWYQQALGQGPQFIFQYYEEEERQRGNFPDRFSGHQFPNYSSELNVNALLLGDSALYLCASSLFRTSGNTIYFGEGSWLTVV.

The chain joins TRBV29-1 to TRBJ1-2; TRBD1 is a possible D gene (6 bases). Trimming shortened V by 2 bases and J by 4 bases, and 14 bases separated the two germline ends. CDR1 and CDR2 from the germline V gene are SQVTM and ANQGSEA. This CDR3 has 14 amino acids. This chain's CDR3 is CSVERGAQGYGYTF. Written as DNA, the CDR3 is TGCAGCGTTGAACGGGGGGCCCAGGGCTATGGCTACACCTTC.

The rearrangement joins TRBV5-1 to TRBJ2-1; TRBD2 matches at 9 bases. Germline CDR1 is SGHRS and CDR2 is YFSETQ. The CDR3 is 15 residues long. The V segment lost 5 bases and the J segment 4 bases; nucleotides outside the gene matches: 7. The CDR3 nucleotides are TGCGCCAGCAGGCAAACTAGCGGGCCTTACAATGAGCAGTTCTTC. Protein: CASRQTSGPYNEQFF.

V usage is TRBV9 and J usage is TRBJ2-5, with D maybe TRBD2 (7 bases). Deletions cut 0 bases from V and 1 base from J, with 22 bases between. Germline V CDR1 and CDR2: SGDLS, YYNGEE. The CDR3 is 19 residues long. CDR3 DNA: TGTGCCAGCAGCGTAGAGGGGAGGGGATCAAGAGGGGGCCAAGAGACCCAGTACTTC. It yields the protein CASSVEGRGSRGGQETQYF.

In this sample, this clone turned up a few times. This specimen includes other DNA sequences encoding the same CDR3. The J gene is TRBJ1-1, the V gene TRBV7-9; D uncertain. Trimming removed 1 base at V and 4 bases at J, with 10 bases between. This CDR3 has 14 residues. Per germline, CDR1 SEHNR and CDR2 FQNEAQ (reference sequence). The CDR3 protein is CASSLVGRGTEAFF. The DNA for the CDR3 is TGTGCCAGCAGCTTAGTAGGCCGGGGCACTGAAGCTTTCTTT.

The chain couples TRBV4-3 to TRBJ2-3; TRBD2 might be the D (5 bases). V lost 0 bases, J lost 3 bases, and 16 bases lay in between. CDR3 length equals 17 residues. Germline CDR1 is LGHNA and CDR2 is YSLEER. The chain's CDR3 is CASSQDPIARGTDTQYF. CDR3 in DNA: TGCGCCAGCAGCCAAGATCCAATAGCACGCGGGACAGATACGCAGTATTTT.

This clone was counted a single time. V is TRBV7-2 and J is TRBJ1-1; 8 nucleotides align to TRBD1. The CDR3 has 15 amino acids. Germline V lookup: CDR1 SGHTA, CDR2 FQGNSA. J was trimmed by 0 bases and V by 6 bases; bases with no gene match: 6. The DNA for the CDR3 is TGTGCCAGCAGGTTAATGACAGGGGTGAACACTGAAGCTTTCTTT. Amino acid sequence: CASRLMTGVNTEAFF.

This clone was picked up a small number of times. In the same sample, other DNA sequences code for this CDR3. The chain has TRBV29-1 and TRBJ1-1, with D unresolved. There are 13 residues in the CDR3. Germline lookup yields CDR1 SQVTM and CDR2 ANQGSEA. The germline V and J ends were trimmed by 3 bases and 0 bases, with 8 bases remaining between them. This CDR3 reads CSVESRLNTEAFF. The DNA of the CDR3 is TGCAGCGTTGAGAGCAGGTTGAACACTGAAGCTTTCTTT.

As for this clone: This CDR3 is also generated by other DNA sequences in the sample. The rearrangement joins TRBV18 to TRBJ1-1; D gene ambiguous. The length of the CDR3 is 13 residues. The V and J ends lost 3 bases and 0 bases respectively, with 5 bases between them. Germline CDR1 is KGHSH and CDR2 is LQKENI. DNA of the CDR3: TGTGCCAGCTCACCCAGCATGAACACTGAAGCTTTCTTT. It translates to CASSPSMNTEAFF.